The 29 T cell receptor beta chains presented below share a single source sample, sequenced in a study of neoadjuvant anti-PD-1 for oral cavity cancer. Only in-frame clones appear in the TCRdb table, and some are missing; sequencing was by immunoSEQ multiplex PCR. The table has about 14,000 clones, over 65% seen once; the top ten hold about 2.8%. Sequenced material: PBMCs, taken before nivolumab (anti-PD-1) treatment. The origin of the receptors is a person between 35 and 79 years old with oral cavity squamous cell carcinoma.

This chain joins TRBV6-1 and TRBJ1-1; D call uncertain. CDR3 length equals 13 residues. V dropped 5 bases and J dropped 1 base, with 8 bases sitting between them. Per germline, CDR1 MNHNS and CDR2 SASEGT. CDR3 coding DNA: TGTGCCAGCAGTTTAGGTTGGAACACTGAAGCTTTCTTT. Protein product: CASSLGWNTEAFF.

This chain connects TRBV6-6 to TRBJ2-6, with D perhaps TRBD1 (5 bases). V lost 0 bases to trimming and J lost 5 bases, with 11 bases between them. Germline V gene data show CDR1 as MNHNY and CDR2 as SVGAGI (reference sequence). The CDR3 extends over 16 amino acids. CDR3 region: CASSYSGRQRANVLTF. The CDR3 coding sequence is TGTGCCAGCAGTTACTCAGGCCGACAGAGGGCCAACGTCCTGACTTTC.

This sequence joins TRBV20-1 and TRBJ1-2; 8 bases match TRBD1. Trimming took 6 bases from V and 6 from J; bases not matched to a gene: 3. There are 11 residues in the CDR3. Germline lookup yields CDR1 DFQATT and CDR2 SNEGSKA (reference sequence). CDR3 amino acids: CSAPGQDGYTF. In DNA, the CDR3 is TGCAGTGCCCCGGGACAGGATGGCTACACCTTC.

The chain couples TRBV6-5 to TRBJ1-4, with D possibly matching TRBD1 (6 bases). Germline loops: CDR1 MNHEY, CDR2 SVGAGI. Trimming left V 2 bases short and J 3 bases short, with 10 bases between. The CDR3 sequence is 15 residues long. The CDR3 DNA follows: TGTGCCAGCAGTTACGGGGGGGCCCCTAATGAAAAACTGTTTTTT. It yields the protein CASSYGGAPNEKLFF.

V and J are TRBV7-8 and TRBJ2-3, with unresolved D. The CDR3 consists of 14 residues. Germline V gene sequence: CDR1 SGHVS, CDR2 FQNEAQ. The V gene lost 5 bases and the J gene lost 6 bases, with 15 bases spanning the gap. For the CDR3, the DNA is TGTGCCAGCAGCCTGATTTGGACGAGGGATACGCAGTATTTT. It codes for CASSLIWTRDTQYF. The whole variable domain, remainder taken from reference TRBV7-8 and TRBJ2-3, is GAGVSQSPRYKVAKRGQDVALRCDPISGHVSLFWYQQALGQGPEFLTYFQNEAQLDKSGLPSDRFFAERPEGSVSTLKIQRTQQEDSAVYLCASSLIWTRDTQYFGPGTRLTVL.

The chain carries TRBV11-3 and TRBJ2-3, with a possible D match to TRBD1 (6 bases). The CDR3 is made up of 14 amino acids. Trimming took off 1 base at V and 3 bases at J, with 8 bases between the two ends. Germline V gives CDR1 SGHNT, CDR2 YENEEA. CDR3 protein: CASSLGGQTDTQYF. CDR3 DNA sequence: TGTGCCAGCAGCTTAGGCGGACAGACAGATACGCAGTATTTT.

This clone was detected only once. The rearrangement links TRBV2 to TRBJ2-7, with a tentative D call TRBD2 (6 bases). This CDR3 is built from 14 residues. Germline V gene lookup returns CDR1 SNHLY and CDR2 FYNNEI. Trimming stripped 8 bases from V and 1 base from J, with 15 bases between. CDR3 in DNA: TGTGCCAGCTTATCCGGAAGCGGGTCCTACGAGCAGTACTTC. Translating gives CASLSGSGSYEQYF. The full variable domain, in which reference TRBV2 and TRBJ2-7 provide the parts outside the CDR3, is EPEVTQTPSHQVTQMGQEVILRCVPISNHLYFYWYRQILGQKVEFLVSFYNNEISEKSEIFDDQFSVERPDGSNFTLKIRSTKLEDSAMYFCASLSGSGSYEQYFGPGTRLTVT.

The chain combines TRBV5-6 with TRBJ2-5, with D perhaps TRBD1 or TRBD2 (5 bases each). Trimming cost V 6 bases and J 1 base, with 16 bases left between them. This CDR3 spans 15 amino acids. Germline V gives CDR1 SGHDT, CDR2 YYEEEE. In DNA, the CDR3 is TGTGCCAGCACCCAAGATGGGGGATTCCAAGAGACCCAGTACTTC. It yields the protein CASTQDGGFQETQYF.

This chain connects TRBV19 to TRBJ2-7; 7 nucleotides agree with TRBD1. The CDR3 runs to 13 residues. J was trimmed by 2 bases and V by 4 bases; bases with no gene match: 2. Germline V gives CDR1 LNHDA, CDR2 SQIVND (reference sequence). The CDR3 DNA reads TGTGCCAGTAGTAGGACAGGAACCTACGAGCAGTACTTC. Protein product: CASSRTGTYEQYF.

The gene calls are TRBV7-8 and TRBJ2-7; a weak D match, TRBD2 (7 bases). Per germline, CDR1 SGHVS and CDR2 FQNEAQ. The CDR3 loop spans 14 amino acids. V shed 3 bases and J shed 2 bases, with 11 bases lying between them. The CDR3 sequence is CASSLGGRPYEQYF. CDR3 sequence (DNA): TGTGCCAGCAGCTTGGGGGGGCGCCCCTACGAGCAGTACTTC.

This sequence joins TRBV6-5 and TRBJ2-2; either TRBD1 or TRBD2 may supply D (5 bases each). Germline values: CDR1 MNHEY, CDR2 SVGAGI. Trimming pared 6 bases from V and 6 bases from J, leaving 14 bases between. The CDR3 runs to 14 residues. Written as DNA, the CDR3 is TGTGCCAGCAGCCCCGGGACGACCCCCGGGGAGCTGTTTTTT. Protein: CASSPGTTPGELFF.

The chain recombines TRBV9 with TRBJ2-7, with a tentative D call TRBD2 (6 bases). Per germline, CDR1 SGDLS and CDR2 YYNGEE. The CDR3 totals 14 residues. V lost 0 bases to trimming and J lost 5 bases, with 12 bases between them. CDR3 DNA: TGTGCCAGCAGCGTAGTTGGAGGGGTGGACGAGCAGTACTTC. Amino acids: CASSVVGGVDEQYF.

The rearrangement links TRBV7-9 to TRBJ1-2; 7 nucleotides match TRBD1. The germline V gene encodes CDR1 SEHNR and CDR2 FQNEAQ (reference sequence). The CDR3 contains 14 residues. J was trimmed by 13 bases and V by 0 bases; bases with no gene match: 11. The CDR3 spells CASSLAGGQSEATF. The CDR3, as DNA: TGTGCCAGCAGCTTAGCGGGGGGACAGTCAGAGGCCACCTTC.

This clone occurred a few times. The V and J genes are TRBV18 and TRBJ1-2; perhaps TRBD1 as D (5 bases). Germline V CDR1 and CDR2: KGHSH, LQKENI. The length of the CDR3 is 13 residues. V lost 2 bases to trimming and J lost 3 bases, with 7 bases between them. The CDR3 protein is CASSPVGDYGYTF. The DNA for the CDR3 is TGTGCCAGCTCACCAGTAGGGGACTATGGCTACACCTTC.

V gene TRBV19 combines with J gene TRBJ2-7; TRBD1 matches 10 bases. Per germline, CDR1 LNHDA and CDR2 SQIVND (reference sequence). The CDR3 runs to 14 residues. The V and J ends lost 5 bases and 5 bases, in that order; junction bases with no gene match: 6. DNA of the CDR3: TGTGCCAGTAGTCTCCGACAGGGGGCCCACGAGCAGTACTTC. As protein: CASSLRQGAHEQYF.

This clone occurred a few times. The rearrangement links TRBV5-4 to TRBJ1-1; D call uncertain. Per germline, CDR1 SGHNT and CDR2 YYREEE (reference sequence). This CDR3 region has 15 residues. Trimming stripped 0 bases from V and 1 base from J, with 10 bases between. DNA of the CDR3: TGTGCCAGCAGCTTGGACAGATACGCGAACACTGAAGCTTTCTTT. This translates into CASSLDRYANTEAFF.

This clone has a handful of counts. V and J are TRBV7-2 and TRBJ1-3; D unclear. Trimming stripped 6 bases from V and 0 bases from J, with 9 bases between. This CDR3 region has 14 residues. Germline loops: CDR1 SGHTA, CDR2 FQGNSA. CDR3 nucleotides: TGTGCCAGCAGGAGTGCGGGCTCTGGAAACACCATATATTTT. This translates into CASRSAGSGNTIYF.

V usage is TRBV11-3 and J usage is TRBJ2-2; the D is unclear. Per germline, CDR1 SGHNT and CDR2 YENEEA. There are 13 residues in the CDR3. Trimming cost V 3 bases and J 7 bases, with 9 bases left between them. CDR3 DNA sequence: TGTGCCAGCAGCTTTCAGTGGAGCGGGGAGCTGTTTTTT. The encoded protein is CASSFQWSGELFF.

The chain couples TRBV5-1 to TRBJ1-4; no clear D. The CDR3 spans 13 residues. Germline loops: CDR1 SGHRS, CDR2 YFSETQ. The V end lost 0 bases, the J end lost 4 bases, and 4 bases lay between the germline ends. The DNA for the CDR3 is TGCGCCAGCAGCTTGGTTCTTAATGAAAAACTGTTTTTT. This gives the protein CASSLVLNEKLFF.

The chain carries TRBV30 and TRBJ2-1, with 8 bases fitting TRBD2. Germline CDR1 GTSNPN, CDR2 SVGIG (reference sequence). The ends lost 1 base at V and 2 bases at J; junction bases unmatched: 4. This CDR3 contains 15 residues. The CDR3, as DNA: TGTGCCTGGAGTGCCCTGGGACTAGCCTACAATGAGCAGTTCTTC. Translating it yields CAWSALGLAYNEQFF.

The CDR3: CASRFRGTAVEQYF. CDR3 DNA: TGTGCCAGCAGATTCCGGGGTACGGCTGTCGAGCAGTACTTC. The chain links TRBV2 to TRBJ2-7, with a weak D call TRBD2 (5 bases). The CDR3 extends over 14 amino acids. V shed 6 bases and J shed 6 bases, with 18 bases lying between them. Germline CDR1 SNHLY, CDR2 FYNNEI. The complete variable domain, with remaining parts taken from reference TRBV2 and TRBJ2-7, reads EPEVTQTPSHQVTQMGQEVILRCVPISNHLYFYWYRQILGQKVEFLVSFYNNEISEKSEIFDDQFSVERPDGSNFTLKIRSTKLEDSAMYFCASRFRGTAVEQYFGPGTRLTVT.

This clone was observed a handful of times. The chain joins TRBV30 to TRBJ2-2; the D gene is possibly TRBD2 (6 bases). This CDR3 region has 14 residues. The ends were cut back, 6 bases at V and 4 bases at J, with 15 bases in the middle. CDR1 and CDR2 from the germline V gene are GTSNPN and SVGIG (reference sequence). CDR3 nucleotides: TGTGCCTGCATAAAGGGAGGTGTCACCGGGGAGCTGTTTTTT. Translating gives CACIKGGVTGELFF.

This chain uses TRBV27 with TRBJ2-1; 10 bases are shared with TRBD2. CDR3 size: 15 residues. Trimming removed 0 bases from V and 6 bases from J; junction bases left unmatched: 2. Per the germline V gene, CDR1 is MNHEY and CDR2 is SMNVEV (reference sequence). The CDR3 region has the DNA TGTGCCAGCAGTTTATCTAGCGGGGGGCCCAATGAGCAGTTCTTC. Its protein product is CASSLSSGGPNEQFF.

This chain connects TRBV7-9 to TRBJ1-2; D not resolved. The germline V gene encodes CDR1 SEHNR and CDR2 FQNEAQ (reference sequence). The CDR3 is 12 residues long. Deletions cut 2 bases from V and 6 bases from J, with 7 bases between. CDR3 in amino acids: CASSLITDGYTF. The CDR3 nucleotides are TGTGCCAGCAGCTTAATAACGGATGGCTACACCTTC.

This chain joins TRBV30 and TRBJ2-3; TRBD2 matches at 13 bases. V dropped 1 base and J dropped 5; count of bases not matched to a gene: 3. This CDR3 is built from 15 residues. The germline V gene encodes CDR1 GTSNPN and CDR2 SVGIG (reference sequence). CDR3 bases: TGTGCCTGGAGTGGGACTAGCGGGAGAATAGATACGCAGTATTTT. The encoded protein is CAWSGTSGRIDTQYF.

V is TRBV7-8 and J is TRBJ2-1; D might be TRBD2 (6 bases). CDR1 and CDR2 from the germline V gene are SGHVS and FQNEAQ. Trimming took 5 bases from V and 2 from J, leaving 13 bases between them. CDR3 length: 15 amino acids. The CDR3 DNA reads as TGTGCCAGCAGCCCGAGACTAGTTCCCTACAATGAGCAGTTCTTC. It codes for CASSPRLVPYNEQFF.

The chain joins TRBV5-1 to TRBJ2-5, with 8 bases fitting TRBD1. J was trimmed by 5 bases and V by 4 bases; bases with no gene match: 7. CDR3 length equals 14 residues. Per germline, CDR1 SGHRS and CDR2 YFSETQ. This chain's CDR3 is CASSGGQGAETQYF. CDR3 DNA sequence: TGCGCCAGCAGCGGCGGACAGGGAGCCGAGACCCAGTACTTC.

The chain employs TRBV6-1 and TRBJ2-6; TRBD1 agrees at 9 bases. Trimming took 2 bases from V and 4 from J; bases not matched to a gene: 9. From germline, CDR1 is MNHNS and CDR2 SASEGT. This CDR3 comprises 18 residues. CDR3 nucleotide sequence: TGTGCCAGCAGTGAATGGAGAGGGACAGGGTCGGGGGCCAACGTCCTGACTTTC. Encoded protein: CASSEWRGTGSGANVLTF.

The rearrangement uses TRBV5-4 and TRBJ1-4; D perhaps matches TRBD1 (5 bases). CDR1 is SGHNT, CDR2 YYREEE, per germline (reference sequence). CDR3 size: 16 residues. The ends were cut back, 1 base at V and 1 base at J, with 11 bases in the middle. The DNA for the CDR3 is TGTGCCAGCAGCTTGTTGGGACTTCAAACTAATGAAAAACTGTTTTTT. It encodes CASSLLGLQTNEKLFF.